The TCR beta chain described here comes from a study of type 1 and type 2 diabetes patients. In the study overall: The cohort mixed type 1 diabetes, type 2 diabetes and nondiabetic donors. Study conclusions and caveats: Age and gender were not matched between study groups, possibly biasing interpretation.

Amplification started from genomic DNA. Amplification of the beta chain CDR3 used 30 forward and 13 reverse multiplex primers. In TCRdb, the multiplex PCR reads were re-called with MiXCR into one record per CDR3 protein. The table shows under 300,000 distinct CDR3 sequences, with around 47% occurring only once. The CDR3 covers 15 residues. V shed 0 bases and J shed 0 bases, with 9 bases lying between them. Germline CDR1 is GTSNPN and CDR2 is SVGIG (reference sequence). This clonotype has more than one count but fewer than ten. Its matching antigen is unknown. This chain joins TRBV30 and TRBJ2-1; TRBD1 is a possible D gene (5 bases). Sequencing was carried out using peripheral blood mononuclear cells (PBMCs). This clonotype was obtained from a man between 18 and 35 years old with type 2 diabetes. CDR3 coding DNA: TGTGCCTGGAGTGTTGGGCAGGGCTCCTACAATGAGCAGTTCTTC. This translates into CAWSVGQGSYNEQFF.